Listed here are 3 T cell receptor beta chains from one sample, sequenced in a study of vaccination and CD4 T cells after COVID-19. No cognate antigen is known for these TCRs. Scientists ran DNA taken from cultured CD4+ T cells through the Oncomine TCR Beta short-read assay for sequencing. TCRdb fed the PCR reads into MiXCR, producing one record per CDR3 protein. In the table there are 20,000 or so distinct CDR3 sequences, about half of which are singletons. Treatment defined: roughly 10-day PBMC culture with coronavirus spike peptide pools or control peptides (ViraFEST assay). Sequenced sample: cultured CD4+ T cells from blood. These receptor sequences come from a human donor with COVID-19.

CDR3 in DNA: TGTGCCAGTGGGGACCGCCGGGCGGCAGGTAGCGCTTTCTTT. It encodes CASGDRRAAGSAFF. The chain couples TRBV19 to TRBJ1-1; tentatively, D is TRBD1 (5 bases). Germline CDR1 reads LNHDA; CDR2 reads SQIVND (reference sequence). The CDR3 extends over 14 amino acids. V was shortened by 8 bases and J by 11 bases, with 24 bases between the two germline ends.

V usage is TRBV11-3 and J usage is TRBJ2-1, with 10 bases fitting TRBD2. V lost 3 bases and J lost 9; bases outside the gene matches: 17. The CDR3 has 18 residues. Germline CDR1 and CDR2: SGHNT and YENEEA. CDR3 DNA sequence: TGTGCCAGCAGCTTCTATCCCGGCGGGAGCGGGGGGGCCGGTGAGCAGTTCTTC. Translating gives CASSFYPGGSGGAGEQFF.

This clonotype was picked up one time. The genes are TRBV20-1 and TRBJ2-5, with TRBD2 identical over 9 bases. Trimming cost V 6 bases and J 1 base; bases outside gene matches: 6. Germline CDR1 DFQATT, CDR2 SNEGSKA (reference sequence). The CDR3 is 14 residues long. The CDR3 coding sequence is TGCAGTGCCGACCTAGCGGGGACCCAAGAGACCCAGTACTTC. As protein: CSADLAGTQETQYF.